This TCR beta chain came from a study of blood T cell repertoires in COVID-19. For the study at large: The analysed material was cDNA or gDNA that came from T cells, B-cell-depleted T cells, or PBMCs.

TCRdb's table, derived via immunoSEQ multiplex PCR, lists solely in-frame clones and lacks some. The sample records some 210,000 clones, roughly 78% being singletons. A word on this clone: Other DNA sequences in the sample encode the same CDR3.

The material sequenced was peripheral blood. The clonotype comes from a woman in her thirties or forties with acute or convalescent COVID-19.

CDR3 bases: TGTGCCAGCTCAGAACAGAGCTCTGGAAACACCATATATTTT. Its translation: CASSEQSSGNTIYF. The genes are TRBV18 and TRBJ1-3; no reliable D call. The germline CDR1 and CDR2 sequences are KGHSH and LQKENI. V was trimmed by 5 bases and J by 0 bases, leaving 8 bases between them. CDR3 size: 14 residues.